This passage covers 24 T cell receptor beta chains from one sample sequenced in a study of blood T cell repertoires in COVID-19 (dated by TCRdb to 2018 to 2020). The method behind the library was the immunoSEQ multiplex PCR assay. In its TCRdb copy, this immuneACCESS table keeps in-frame sequences only and misses some clones. Where compared with another copy, unresolved V genes explain less than half of these, and the others have no known cause. In all, the sample holds around 290,000 clones, and 80% to 90% of those were seen once. The biggest ten clones account for approximately 4.2% of the sample. Input material: peripheral blood. The receptors were gathered from a man between 35 and 55 years old with acute or convalescent COVID-19.

Only one count was recorded for this clone. V and J are TRBV7-6 and TRBJ2-1; tentative D call: TRBD2 (5 bases). CDR1 is SGHVS and CDR2 is FNYEAQ in the germline V gene. Trimming shortened V by 5 bases and J by 0 bases, and 17 bases separated the two germline ends. The CDR3 loop spans 17 amino acids. CDR3 nucleotide sequence: TGTGCCAGCAGCCCTGGACTTCCTACGAACTCCTACAATGAGCAGTTCTTC. Protein sequence: CASSPGLPTNSYNEQFF.

This chain connects TRBV6-5 to TRBJ1-3; 9 bases are a match to TRBD1. Germline CDR1 MNHEY, CDR2 SVGAGI. V was pared by 6 bases and J by 3 bases, with 3 bases of the junction left unmatched. This CDR3 has 14 amino acids. CDR3 bases: TGTGCCAGCAGGACAGGGGGATATGGAAACACCATATATTTT. As protein: CASRTGGYGNTIYF.

The chain recombines TRBV5-4 with TRBJ1-2; D possibly corresponds to TRBD1 (5 bases). Trimming removed 2 bases from V and 4 bases from J, with 18 bases in between. This CDR3 spans 16 amino acids. Germline loops: CDR1 SGHNT, CDR2 YYREEE (reference sequence). The CDR3 region has the DNA TGTGCCAGCAGCTTTCCCAACGAGCAGGGTTCCTATGGCTACACCTTC. The encoded protein is CASSFPNEQGSYGYTF.

V is TRBV12-1 and J is TRBJ1-6; the table's D call, TRBD1, was not checked against the DNA. TRBV12-1 is a documented pseudogene. CDR3 length: 17 residues. CDR3 amino acids: CASSFPSSAQDNSPLHF. The DNA of the CDR3 is TGTGCCAGCAGCTTCCCCAGTTCCGCACAAGATAATTCACCCCTCCACTTT.

This clone showed up just once. This chain joins TRBV6-5 and TRBJ1-5, with TRBD1 as a possible D gene (5 bases). Trimming cost V 8 bases and J 0 bases, with 8 bases left between them. Germline CDR1 and CDR2: MNHEY and SVGAGI. The CDR3 spans 13 residues. This CDR3 reads CASLTDSNQPQHF. Here the CDR3 DNA reads TGTGCCAGCTTGACAGATAGCAATCAGCCCCAGCATTTT.

This chain links TRBV2 with TRBJ2-1, with 7 bases that match TRBD2. The germline gives CDR1 SNHLY, CDR2 FYNNEI. The length of the CDR3 is 14 residues. V trimming: 3 bases; J trimming: 6 bases; junction bases outside the gene matches: 5. The DNA for the CDR3 is TGTGCCAGCAGTGACGGGCGGGGGACCAATGAGCAGTTCTTC. Protein: CASSDGRGTNEQFF.

This clone was observed a single time. The chain uses TRBV19 and TRBJ2-6; D might be TRBD2 (6 bases). The ends were cut back, 6 bases at V and 4 bases at J, with 16 bases in the middle. This CDR3 comprises 16 residues. Germline values: CDR1 LNHDA, CDR2 SQIVND (reference sequence). The CDR3 coding sequence is TGTGCCAGTAGCGCCCCGCCAGGGAGGGGGGCCAACGTCCTGACTTTC. This sequence encodes CASSAPPGRGANVLTF.

The genes are TRBV6-1 and TRBJ1-2; D might be TRBD1 (5 bases). The CDR3 contains 16 residues. Looked up from germline, CDR1 is MNHNS and CDR2 is SASEGT. V was clipped by 3 bases and J by 4 bases, with 18 bases between them. The CDR3 coding sequence is TGTGCCAGCAGTGACGGACATTTCCAGACAATCTATGGCTACACCTTC. Its protein is CASSDGHFQTIYGYTF.

The rearrangement joins TRBV7-2 to TRBJ1-1; 7 bases align to TRBD1. The CDR3 length is 16 residues. Trimming took 4 bases from V and 0 from J; bases not matched to a gene: 8. Germline loops: CDR1 SGHTA, CDR2 FQGNSA. CDR3 region: CASSSSPTGLNTEAFF. CDR3 DNA sequence: TGTGCCAGCAGCTCTTCACCGACAGGGTTGAACACTGAAGCTTTCTTT.

The chain recombines TRBV2 with TRBJ1-2; TRBD1 matches at 8 bases. There are 14 residues in the CDR3. The germline CDR1 and CDR2 sequences are SNHLY and FYNNEI. J lost 3 bases, V lost 6 bases, and 6 bases had no gene match. The CDR3 region is CASRWTGQDYGYTF. CDR3 DNA: TGTGCCAGCAGATGGACAGGGCAGGACTATGGCTACACCTTC.

The chain recombines TRBV12-3 or TRBV12-4 with TRBJ2-3; TRBD2 is a possible D gene (6 bases). This CDR3 has 13 residues. The V gene lost 5 bases and the J gene lost 7 bases, with 13 bases spanning the gap. For the CDR3, the DNA is TGTGCCAGCAGTCTCCAGGCGGGATATACGCAGTATTTT. It yields the protein CASSLQAGYTQYF.

The chain links TRBV19 to TRBJ1-1, with TRBD1 matching over 10 bases. From germline, CDR1 is LNHDA and CDR2 SQIVND (reference sequence). With 6 bases clipped from V and 0 bases from J, the junction kept 4 bases outside the gene matches. There are 15 residues in the CDR3. CDR3 in DNA: TGTGCCAGTAGCGACAGGGGGCGGTTGAACACTGAAGCTTTCTTT. Translating it yields CASSDRGRLNTEAFF.

This chain connects TRBV7-2 to TRBJ1-3, with TRBD1 as a possible D gene (5 bases). The CDR3 runs 16 residues. With 0 bases removed from V and 0 bases from J, the gap between germline ends came to 9 bases. Germline CDR1 is SGHTA and CDR2 is FQGNSA. DNA for the CDR3: TGTGCCAGCAGCTTAGCGACAGCCCGCTCTGGAAACACCATATATTTT. Amino acid sequence: CASSLATARSGNTIYF.

This clone was seen a single time. The chain couples TRBV29-1 to TRBJ2-7; D might be TRBD2 (7 bases). This CDR3 contains 12 residues. The germline V gene encodes CDR1 SQVTM and CDR2 ANQGSEA. V gave up 4 bases and J gave up 6 bases, with 13 bases separating them. CDR3 protein: CSVAGGAPEQYF. The DNA for the CDR3 is TGCAGCGTTGCGGGGGGCGCGCCCGAGCAGTACTTC.

This chain links TRBV5-4 with TRBJ1-2; 10 bases are a match to TRBD1. CDR1 SGHNT and CDR2 YYREEE come from the germline V gene (reference sequence). The V segment lost 5 bases and the J segment 9 bases; nucleotides outside the gene matches: 7. The CDR3 totals 13 residues. The CDR3 DNA follows: TGTGCCAGCAGAGGGACAGGGGCCTGGAGCTACACCTTC. It yields the protein CASRGTGAWSYTF.

V gene TRBV2 combines with J gene TRBJ1-1; D gene ambiguous. This CDR3 region has 12 residues. Germline V gene lookup returns CDR1 SNHLY and CDR2 FYNNEI. Trimming took 4 bases from V and 10 from J, leaving 13 bases between them. The CDR3 loop is CASSGYSPRAFF. DNA for the CDR3: TGTGCCAGCAGTGGTTACAGTCCCCGAGCTTTCTTT.

The V call is TRBV10-1, the J call TRBJ2-7; a weak D match, TRBD2 (6 bases). There are 13 residues in the CDR3. Germline V gene data show CDR1 as WNHNN and CDR2 as SYGVQD (reference sequence). V was shortened by 6 bases and J by 8 bases, with 17 bases between the two germline ends. The CDR3 nucleotides are TGCGCCAGCAGCGGCGGGACGAGCGGGCAGCAGTACTTC. This codes for CASSGGTSGQQYF.

This clone was found a few times. The chain combines TRBV29-1 with TRBJ1-1; 7 bases fit TRBD1. CDR1 and CDR2 (germline): SQVTM, ANQGSEA. There are 12 residues in the CDR3. V shed 3 bases, J shed 11 bases, and the junction held 9 bases outside the gene matches. The DNA for the CDR3 is TGCAGCGTTGATCGTCCTATCAGGGGGGCTTTCTTT. This sequence encodes CSVDRPIRGAFF.

This clone was seen only a few times. The chain joins TRBV10-1 to TRBJ2-3; D might be TRBD2 (5 bases). The CDR3 is made up of 16 amino acids. The germline V and J ends were trimmed by 4 bases and 1 base, with 15 bases remaining between them. Looked up from germline, CDR1 is WNHNN and CDR2 is SYGVQD (reference sequence). CDR3 residues: CASSASEGIGTDTQYF. The CDR3 DNA is TGCGCCAGCAGTGCCTCTGAGGGTATCGGCACAGATACGCAGTATTTT.

This clone has just one count. This chain uses TRBV2 with TRBJ2-3, with D tentatively TRBD2 (5 bases). Germline assignment: CDR1 SNHLY and CDR2 FYNNEI. Trimming stripped 6 bases from V and 3 bases from J, with 13 bases between. The CDR3 contains 14 residues. The CDR3 region has the DNA TGTGCCAGCAGACGGGGTATGTTAACAGATACGCAGTATTTT. Translating it yields CASRRGMLTDTQYF.

The chain carries TRBV2 and TRBJ2-1; weak D call: TRBD2 (5 bases). CDR1 and CDR2 (germline): SNHLY, FYNNEI. V shed 5 bases and J shed 6 bases, with 11 bases lying between them. The CDR3 sequence is 13 residues long. The CDR3 nucleotides are TGTGCCAGCAGTACCGGACTTCCCAATGAGCAGTTCTTC. Protein: CASSTGLPNEQFF.

V and J are TRBV2 and TRBJ2-5, with a weak D call TRBD1 (6 bases). The CDR3 spans 13 residues. Germline assignment: CDR1 SNHLY and CDR2 FYNNEI. With 8 bases removed from V and 0 bases from J, the gap between germline ends came to 10 bases. The CDR3 region is CASYGQNQETQYF. The DNA of the CDR3 is TGTGCCAGCTATGGACAGAACCAAGAGACCCAGTACTTC.

This sequence joins TRBV11-2 and TRBJ2-7; D is uncertain. V lost 4 bases to trimming and J lost 6 bases, with 7 bases between them. This CDR3 has 11 amino acids. Germline V CDR1 and CDR2: SGHAT, FQNNGV. CDR3 sequence reads: CASSSSPEQYF. The CDR3 bases are TGTGCCAGCAGCTCCTCCCCCGAGCAGTACTTC.

The CDR3 sequence: CANKGRVYEQYF. The DNA of the CDR3 is TGTGCCAACAAAGGGAGGGTCTACGAGCAGTACTTC. The V gene is TRBV27, the J gene TRBJ2-7; 7 positions match TRBD2. CDR1 is MNHEY and CDR2 is SMNVEV in the germline V gene (reference sequence). Losses at the gene ends were 10 bases for V and 3 bases for J; bases not matched to a gene: 6. The CDR3 contains 12 residues.